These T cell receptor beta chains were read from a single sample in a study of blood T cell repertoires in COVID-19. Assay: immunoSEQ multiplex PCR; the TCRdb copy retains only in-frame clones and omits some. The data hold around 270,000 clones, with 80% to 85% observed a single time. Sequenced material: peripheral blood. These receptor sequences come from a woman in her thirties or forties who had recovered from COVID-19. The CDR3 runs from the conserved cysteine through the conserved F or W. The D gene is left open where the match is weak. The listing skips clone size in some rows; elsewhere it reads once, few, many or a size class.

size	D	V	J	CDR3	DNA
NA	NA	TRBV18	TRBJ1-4	CASSPSAGYGTNEKLFF	TGTGCCAGCTCACCATCGGCGGGATATGGGACTAATGAAAAACTGTTTTTT
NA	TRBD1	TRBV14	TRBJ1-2	CASSQVGPDRGRFGYTF	TGTGCCAGCAGCCAGGTGGGACCTGACAGGGGGCGCTTTGGCTACACCTTC
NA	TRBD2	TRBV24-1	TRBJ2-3	CATSDPGGIDTQYF	TGTGCCACCAGTGACCCGGGGGGGATAGATACGCAGTATTTT
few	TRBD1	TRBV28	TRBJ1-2	CASSTWDSYGYTF	TGTGCCAGCAGTACCTGGGACAGCTATGGCTACACCTTC
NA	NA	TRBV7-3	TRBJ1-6	CASSLSPAPEGSLHF	TGTGCCAGCAGCTTAAGTCCGGCACCGGAGGGTTCCCTCCACTTT
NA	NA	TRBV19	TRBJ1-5	CASSHRRDNQPQHF	TGTGCCAGTAGCCATAGACGGGACAATCAGCCCCAGCATTTT
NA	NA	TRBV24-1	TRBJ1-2	CATSDPGPQRGYGYTF	TGTGCCACCAGTGACCCCGGGCCTCAAAGGGGCTATGGCTACACCTTC
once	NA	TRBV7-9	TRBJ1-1	CASSLDPGSSTEAFF	TGTGCCAGCAGCTTAGACCCGGGTTCGAGCACTGAAGCTTTCTTT
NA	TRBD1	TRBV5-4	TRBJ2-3	CASSPPDRVATDTQYF	TGTGCCAGCAGCCCACCAGACAGGGTAGCCACAGATACGCAGTATTTT
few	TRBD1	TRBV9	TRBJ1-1	CASSASTRQGRTEAFF	TGTGCCAGCAGCGCCTCGACCAGACAGGGGAGGACTGAAGCTTTCTTT
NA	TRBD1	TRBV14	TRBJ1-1	CASSQDLGQVDTEAFF	TGTGCCAGCAGCCAAGATCTCGGACAGGTGGACACTGAAGCTTTCTTT
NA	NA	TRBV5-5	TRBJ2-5	CASSPLTARGETQYF	TGTGCCAGCAGCCCCCTAACCGCCCGCGGAGAGACCCAGTACTTC
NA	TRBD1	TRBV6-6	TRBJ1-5	CASSYSNRGIDQPQHF	TGTGCCAGCAGTTACTCGAACAGGGGGATTGATCAGCCCCAGCATTTT
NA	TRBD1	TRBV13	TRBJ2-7	CASSPDTGGLSYEQYF	TGTGCCAGCAGCCCCGATACAGGGGGACTCTCCTACGAGCAGTACTTC
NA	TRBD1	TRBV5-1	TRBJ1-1	CASSVLGGNTEAFF	TGCGCCAGCAGCGTTTTAGGGGGCAACACTGAAGCTTTCTTT
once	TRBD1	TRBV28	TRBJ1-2	CASSSLGQGNYGYTF	TGTGCCAGCAGTAGCCTCGGACAGGGGAACTATGGCTACACCTTC
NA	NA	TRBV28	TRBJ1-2	CASRTDYGYTF	TGTGCCAGCAGAACAGACTATGGCTACACCTTC
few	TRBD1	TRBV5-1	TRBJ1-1	CASSPRTGTGNTEAFF	TGCGCCAGCAGCCCCAGGACAGGGACAGGGAACACTGAAGCTTTCTTT
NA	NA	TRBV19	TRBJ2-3	CASSTPGASGDTQYF	TGTGCCAGTAGTACCCCAGGGGCCTCAGGGGATACGCAGTATTTT
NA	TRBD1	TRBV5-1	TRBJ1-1	CASSLAPGGNTEAFF	TGCGCCAGCAGCTTGGCCCCAGGGGGGAACACTGAAGCTTTCTTT
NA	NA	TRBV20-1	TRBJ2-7	CSGRVGFEQYF	TGCAGTGGTAGAGTGGGCTTCGAGCAGTACTTC
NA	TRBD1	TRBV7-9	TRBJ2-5	CASSPQGEETQYF	TGTGCCAGCAGCCCCCAGGGGGAGGAGACCCAGTACTTC
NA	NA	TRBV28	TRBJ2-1	CASGGNRNEQFF	TGTGCCAGCGGGGGGAACAGGAATGAGCAGTTCTTC
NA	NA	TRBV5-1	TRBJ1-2	CASSLTQGNYGYTF	TGCGCCAGCAGCTTAACTCAGGGTAACTATGGCTACACCTTC
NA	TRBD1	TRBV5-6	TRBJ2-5	CASTVVGTGLETQYF	TGTGCCAGCACCGTCGTCGGGACAGGGCTAGAGACCCAGTACTTC
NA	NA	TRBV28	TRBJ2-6	CASSLQGLSGANVLTF	TGTGCCAGCAGTCTCCAGGGCCTCTCTGGGGCCAACGTCCTGACTTTC
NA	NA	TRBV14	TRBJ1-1	CASSPQANTEAFF	TGTGCCAGCAGCCCACAGGCGAACACTGAAGCTTTCTTT
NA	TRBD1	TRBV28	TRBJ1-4	CASRAGGEKLFF	TGTGCCAGCAGAGCAGGGGGAGAAAAACTGTTTTTT
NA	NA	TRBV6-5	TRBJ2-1	CASRGVSGEQFF	TGTGCCAGCAGAGGGGTTTCGGGTGAGCAGTTCTTC
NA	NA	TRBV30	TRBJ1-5	CAWRRRGGDQPQHF	TGTGCCTGGAGGCGGCGGGGCGGGGATCAGCCCCAGCATTTT
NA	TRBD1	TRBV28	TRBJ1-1	CASSPWTGGGGARRTEAFF	TGTGCCAGCAGTCCCTGGACAGGGGGCGGAGGGGCCCGGAGAACTGAAGCTTTCTTT
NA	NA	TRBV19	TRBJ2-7	CASSIQGSYEQYF	TGTGCCAGTAGTATTCAGGGCTCCTACGAGCAGTACTTC
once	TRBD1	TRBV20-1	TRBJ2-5	CSASGTGLHQETQYF	TGCAGTGCTAGTGGGACAGGGCTACACCAAGAGACCCAGTACTTC
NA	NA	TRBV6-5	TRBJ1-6	CASSYSMARYNSPLHF	TGTGCCAGCAGTTACTCGATGGCCCGCTATAATTCACCCCTCCACTTT
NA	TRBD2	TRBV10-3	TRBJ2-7	CAISVGLAGGYEQYF	TGTGCCATCAGTGTTGGACTAGCGGGGGGCTACGAGCAGTACTTC
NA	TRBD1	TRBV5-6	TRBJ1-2	CASSRDRGYGYTF	TGTGCCAGCAGCCGGGACAGGGGATATGGCTACACCTTC
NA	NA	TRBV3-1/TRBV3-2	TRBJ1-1	CASSSPGITEAFF	TGTGCCAGCAGCTCCCCAGGGATCACTGAAGCTTTCTTT
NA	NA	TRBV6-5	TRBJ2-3	CASSSPRGGSTDTQYF	TGTGCCAGCAGTTCCCCTCGAGGGGGAAGCACAGATACGCAGTATTTT
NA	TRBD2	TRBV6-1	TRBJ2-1	CASSDLGTSGYEQFF	TGTGCCAGCAGTGATCTCGGGACTAGCGGTTATGAGCAGTTCTTC
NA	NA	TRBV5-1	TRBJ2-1	CASSLGGEQFF	TGCGCCAGCAGCTTGGGAGGGGAGCAGTTCTTC
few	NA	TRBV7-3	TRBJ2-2	CASSFLSGELFF	TGTGCCAGCAGCTTCCTGAGCGGGGAGCTGTTTTTT
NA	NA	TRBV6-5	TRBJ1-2	CASSYDKNYGYTF	TGTGCCAGCAGTTACGACAAAAACTATGGCTACACCTTC